This record covers a single T cell receptor (beta chain). What it recognizes is unknown. The study reverse transcribed the entire isolated RNA, so it sequenced expressed TCRB transcripts. Naive, central memory and regulatory T cell samples averaged approximately 3.9 million immunoSEQ reads each. The assay was immunoSEQ multiplex PCR, and TCRdb's table has in-frame clones only and misses some. Of roughly 150,000 clones listed, 8.5% to 14% are singletons. This sample is drawn from a study of beta chain features in type 1 diabetes. Whole-study findings and limits: Fewer junction insertions and more nucleotide deletions appeared in type 1 diabetes patients. A greater similarity of naive, central memory and Treg TCRB repertoires was seen among patients than among healthy donors. Still unanswered here is whether HLA type influences TCRB rearrangement.

This CDR3 has 16 residues. V lost 3 bases to trimming and J lost 4 bases; unmatched junction nucleotides: 7. Germline V CDR1 and CDR2: LGHNA, YSLEER. This clonotype was sampled from a man younger than 35 in good health. The sample was central memory CD4+ T cells from blood. The chain joins TRBV4-3 to TRBJ2-1, with 9 bases aligning to TRBD2. CDR3 coding DNA: TGCGCCAGCAGCCACTCTATAGCGGGGGAGTACAATGAGCAGTTCTTC. Translation: CASSHSIAGEYNEQFF.